This T cell receptor beta chain was sequenced for a study of T cell changes during pregnancy in multiple sclerosis. Data came from immunoSEQ multiplex PCR; TCRdb stores just in-frame clones and leaves some out. This sample yields approximately 41,000 clones, of which approximately 94% are seen a single time; roughly 8.1% belongs to the top ten. The germline gives CDR1 SGHDT, CDR2 YYEEEE. The CDR3 runs 14 residues. With 4 bases clipped from V and 3 bases from J, the junction kept 3 bases outside the gene matches. The starting material was CD8+ T cells from peripheral blood mononuclear cells, obtained in the third trimester of pregnancy. The chain has TRBV5-6 and TRBJ1-3, with TRBD1 identical over 8 bases. This TCR was recovered from a female donor with multiple sclerosis, enrolled in a pregnancy study. As DNA, the CDR3 is TGTGCCAGCAGCGAGACAGGGGTTGGAAACACCATATATTTT. Translating it yields CASSETGVGNTIYF.